This T cell receptor (beta chain) originates from a study of blood T cells in healthy people across ages. A second PCR, run for roughly 7 to 12 cycles, used a sample-barcoded 5' primer plus a J-beta primer mix. MiXCR was run by TCRdb on the 5' RACE reads, yielding one entry per CDR3 protein. This table has 750,000 or so distinct CDR3 sequences, about 25% appearing once. Germline CDR1 SEHNR, CDR2 FQNEAQ (reference sequence). The germline V and J ends were trimmed by 3 bases and 6 bases, with 12 bases remaining between them. The CDR3 contains 13 residues. These sequences were also reported in another study, on T cells of mothers and their children.

The specimen sequenced was blood. The sequence came from a boy between 10 and 17 years old in good health. This chain links TRBV7-9 with TRBJ2-7; D gene ambiguous. The CDR3 region has the DNA TGTGCCAGCAGCTTCCCTCCGGGTCTCGAGCAGTACTTC. This translates into CASSFPPGLEQYF.